Sequencing of this T cell receptor beta chain was carried out in a study of shared clonotypes between healthy human individuals. Overall study results and limits: The study sampled only blood, and tissue repertoires likely differ.

The CDR3 totals 16 residues. V lost 1 base to trimming and J lost 2 bases, with 15 bases between them. Germline CDR1 MGHRA, CDR2 YSYEKL. Sorted subsets were amplified in replicate PCRs using 200 ng DNA, around 30,000 T cell genomes. Assay: immunoSEQ multiplex PCR; the TCRdb copy retains only in-frame clones and omits some. Of about 2.4 million clones in the sample, 93% are singletons; the top ten hold roughly 0.39%. CD45RA+ naive and CD45RA-negative memory subsets were separated from CD4+ cells. A word on this clone: Its antigen is unidentified.

The V and J genes are TRBV4-1 and TRBJ2-7; D might be TRBD1 (6 bases). Sequenced input: naive CD4+ T cells from PBMCs. Regarding subset: CD45RA+ positively selected. This clonotype was sampled from a man aged 18 to 29 in good health. Some clones in this sample may be carry-over from other donors' samples. In nucleotides, the CDR3 is TGCGCCAGCAGCCAAGGGGCAGGGGTCAAACCCTACGAGCAGTACTTC. Its translation is CASSQGAGVKPYEQYF.